These 6 T cell receptor beta chains originate from one sample sequenced in a study of immune characterization of retroperitoneal liposarcoma (dated by TCRdb to about 2019). Library generation was performed with PCR. The sample was run on a NextSeq 500. TCRdb reanalyzed the raw reads on its own, using fastp at Q25 for trimming and MiXCR for clone calling, and kept in-frame beta chains. Every entry covers one CDR3 protein and lists the most common genes and DNA from its rows. Here the sample has more than 6,500 distinct CDR3 sequences; around 30% occur a single time. The ten largest clones take up 28% of the sample. Sequenced: tumor tissue. The receptor source for this set is a female donor with retroperitoneal liposarcoma.

This clonotype was seen ten or more times. This sequence joins TRBV7-3 and TRBJ2-1; no definite D call. Trimming removed 1 base at V and 2 bases at J, with 9 bases between. Germline V gene sequence: CDR1 SGHTA, CDR2 FQGTGA. This CDR3 spans 15 amino acids. CDR3 bases: TGTGCCAGCAGCTTAAGCCCGAACACCTACAATGAGCAGTTCTTC. Protein sequence: CASSLSPNTYNEQFF.

In its sample, this clonotype was seen many times. The chain employs TRBV7-2 and TRBJ2-3; D perhaps matches TRBD2 (6 bases). Germline V gene lookup returns CDR1 SGHTA and CDR2 FQGNSA. This CDR3 is 16 amino acids long. Trimming took off 2 bases at V and 1 base at J, with 13 bases between the two ends. The CDR3 sequence: CASSLTTGAGTDTQYF. The CDR3 DNA is TGTGCCAGCAGCTTAACTACGGGAGCGGGCACAGATACGCAGTATTTT.

In its sample, this clonotype ranks as medium-sized (0.01 to 0.1%). V usage is TRBV7-6 and J usage is TRBJ2-1; 10 nucleotides match TRBD2. With V trimmed by 5 bases and J by 10 bases, 14 bases remained unmatched. This CDR3 is 16 amino acids long. The germline gives CDR1 SGHVS, CDR2 FNYEAQ. CDR3 region: CASSQVASGSFYEQFF. CDR3 DNA: TGTGCCAGCAGCCAGGTGGCTAGCGGGAGTTTCTACGAGCAGTTCTTC.

J is TRBJ2-1 and V is TRBV11-1, with D perhaps assigned TRBD1 or TRBD2 (5 bases each). The better agreement between TRBJ2-7 and the DNA end casts doubt on the J call. CDR3 length: 12 residues. Germline CDR1 SGHAT, CDR2 FQDESV (reference sequence). For the CDR3, the DNA is TGTGCCAGCAGCTTAGGAGGGACGCAGCAGTACTTC. As protein: CASSLGGTQQYF.

This clonotype has at least ten counts. V and J are TRBV27 and TRBJ1-6; possible D gene TRBD1, 6 bases. Between the trimmed V and J ends, which lost 5 bases and 7 bases, there was a span of 12 bases. Germline CDR1 is MNHEY and CDR2 is SMNVEV (reference sequence). The CDR3 is 14 residues long. CDR3: CASSNTGRNSPLHF. In DNA form, the CDR3 reads TGTGCCAGCAGTAATACAGGGAGGAATTCACCCCTCCACTTT.

A few counts support this clonotype. The chain couples TRBV6-1 to TRBJ2-7; 9 positions agree with TRBD1. Germline V gene lookup returns CDR1 MNHNS and CDR2 SASEGT. Germline trimming cut 7 bases from V and 4 bases from J; bases unmatched to any gene: 11. The CDR3 is 15 amino acids. In DNA, the CDR3 is TGTGCCAGCACTACGGGACAGGGTGCGTGGTACGAGCAGTACTTC. Protein sequence: CASTTGQGAWYEQYF.